This TCR beta chain was sequenced in a study of control samples from healthy donors and cancer patients (dated by TCRdb to 2020 to 2021). Via the germline V gene, CDR1 is SGHDT and CDR2 YYEEEE. V is clipped by 4 bases and J by 8 bases, and the sequence between their germline boundaries is 15 bases long. The CDR3 contains 14 residues, cysteine and phenylalanine counted. The kept DNA is CDR3 alone, 42 bases in frame from the first base. For this clone: Its target antigen remains unknown. Base qualities are not provided; no much larger clone lies one nucleotide away.

Libraries were made using the immunoSEQ multiplex PCR assay. The table was pulled from immuneACCESS by TCRdb, which kept in-frame rearrangements only. Such tables lose some clones; where checked, under half of the loss comes from unresolved V genes, and the rest has no known cause. This sample is represented by about 79,000 clones; 90% to 95% of them were singletons. The leading ten clones occupy around 1.3% of the sample. The chain joins TRBV5-6 to TRBJ1-4; TRBD1 is a possible D gene, resting on 5 matching bases. The sequence was obtained from a woman between 35 and 50 years old with lung cancer. The sequenced sample consisted of PBMCs. The nucleotides read TGTGCCAGCAGCCAAAAGGGTGGGGGAGAAAAACTGTTTTTT. Its protein reads: CASSQKGGGEKLFF.